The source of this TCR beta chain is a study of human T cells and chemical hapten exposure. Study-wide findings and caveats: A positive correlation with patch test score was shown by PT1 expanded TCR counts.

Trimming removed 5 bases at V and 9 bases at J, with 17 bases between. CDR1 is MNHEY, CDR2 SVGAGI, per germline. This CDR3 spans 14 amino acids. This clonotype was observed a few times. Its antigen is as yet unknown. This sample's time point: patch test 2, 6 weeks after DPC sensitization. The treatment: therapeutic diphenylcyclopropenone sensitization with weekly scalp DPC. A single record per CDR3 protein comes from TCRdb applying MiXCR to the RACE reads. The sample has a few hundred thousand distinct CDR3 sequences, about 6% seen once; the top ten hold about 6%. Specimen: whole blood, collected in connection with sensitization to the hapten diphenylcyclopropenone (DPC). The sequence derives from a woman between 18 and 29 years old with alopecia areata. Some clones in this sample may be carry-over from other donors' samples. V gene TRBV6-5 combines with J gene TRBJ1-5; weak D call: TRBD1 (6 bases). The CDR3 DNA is TGTGCCAGCAGTAACCGGGACAACGGACCGCCCCAGCATTTT. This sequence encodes CASSNRDNGPPQHF.